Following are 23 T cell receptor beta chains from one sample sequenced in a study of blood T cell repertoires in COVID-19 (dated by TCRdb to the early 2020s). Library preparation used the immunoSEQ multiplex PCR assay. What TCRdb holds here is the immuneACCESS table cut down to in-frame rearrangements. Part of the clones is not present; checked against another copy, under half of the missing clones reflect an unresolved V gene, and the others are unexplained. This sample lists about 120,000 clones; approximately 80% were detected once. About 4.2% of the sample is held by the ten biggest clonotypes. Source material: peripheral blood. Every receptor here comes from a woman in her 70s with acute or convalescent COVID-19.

The CDR3 is CASSLGDSSNQPQHF. The CDR3 region has the DNA TGTGCCAGCAGCCTGGGGGACAGTAGCAATCAGCCCCAGCATTTT. V and J are TRBV5-8 and TRBJ1-5; 7 nucleotides match TRBD1. The germline CDR1 and CDR2 sequences are SGHTS and YDEGEE. V lost 4 bases to trimming and J lost 0 bases; unmatched junction nucleotides: 4. This CDR3 comprises 15 residues.

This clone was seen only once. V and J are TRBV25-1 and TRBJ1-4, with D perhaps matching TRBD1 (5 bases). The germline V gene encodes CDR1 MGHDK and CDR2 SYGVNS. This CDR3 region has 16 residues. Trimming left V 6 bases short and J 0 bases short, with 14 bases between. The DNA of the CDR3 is TGTGCCAGCAGACGAACAGGCTCCGCAACTAATGAAAAACTGTTTTTT. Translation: CASRRTGSATNEKLFF.

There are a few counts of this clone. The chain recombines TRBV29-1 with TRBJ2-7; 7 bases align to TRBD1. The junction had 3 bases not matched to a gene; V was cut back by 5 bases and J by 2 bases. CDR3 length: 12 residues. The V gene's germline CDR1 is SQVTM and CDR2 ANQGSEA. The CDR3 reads CSVRGQTYEQYF. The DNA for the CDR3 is TGCAGCGTTAGGGGGCAAACCTACGAGCAGTACTTC.

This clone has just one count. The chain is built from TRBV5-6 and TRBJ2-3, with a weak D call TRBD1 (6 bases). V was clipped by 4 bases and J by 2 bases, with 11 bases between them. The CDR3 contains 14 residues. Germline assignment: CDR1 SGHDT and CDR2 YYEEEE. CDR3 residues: CASSEGVYTDTQYF. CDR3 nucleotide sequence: TGTGCCAGCAGCGAGGGGGTCTACACAGATACGCAGTATTTT.

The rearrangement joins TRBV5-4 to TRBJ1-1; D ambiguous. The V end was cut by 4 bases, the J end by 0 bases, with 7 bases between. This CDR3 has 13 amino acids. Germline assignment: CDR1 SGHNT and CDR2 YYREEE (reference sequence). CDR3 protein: CASSQSLNTEAFF. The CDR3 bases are TGTGCCAGCAGCCAAAGCCTGAACACTGAAGCTTTCTTT.

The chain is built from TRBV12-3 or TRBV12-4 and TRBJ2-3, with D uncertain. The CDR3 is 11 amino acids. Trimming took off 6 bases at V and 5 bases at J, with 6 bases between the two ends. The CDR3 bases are TGTGCCAGCAGCGGGTTAGATACGCAGTATTTT. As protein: CASSGLDTQYF.

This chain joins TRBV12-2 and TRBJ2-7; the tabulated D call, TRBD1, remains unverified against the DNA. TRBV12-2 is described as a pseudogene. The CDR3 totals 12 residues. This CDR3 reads CASRQSRYEQYF. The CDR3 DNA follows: TGTGCAAGTCGCCAGTCCAGGTACGAGCAGTACTTC.

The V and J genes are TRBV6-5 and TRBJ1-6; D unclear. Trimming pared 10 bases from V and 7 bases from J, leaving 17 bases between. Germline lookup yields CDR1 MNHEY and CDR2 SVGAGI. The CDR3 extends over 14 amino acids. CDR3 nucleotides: TGTGCCACCCTGTTAATCCGGGGAAATTCACCCCTCCACTTT. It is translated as CATLLIRGNSPLHF.

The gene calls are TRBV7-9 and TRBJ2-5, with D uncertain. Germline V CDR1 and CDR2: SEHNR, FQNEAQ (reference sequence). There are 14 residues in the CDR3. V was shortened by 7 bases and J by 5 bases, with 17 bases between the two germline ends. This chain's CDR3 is CASTLSTGLETQYF. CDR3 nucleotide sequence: TGTGCCAGCACCCTCTCAACCGGTCTGGAGACCCAGTACTTC. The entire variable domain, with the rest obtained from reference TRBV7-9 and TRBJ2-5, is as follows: DTGVSQNPRHKITKRGQNVTFRCDPISEHNRLYWYRQTLGQGPEFLTYFQNEAQLEKSRLLSDRFSAERPKGSFSTLEIQRTEQGDSAMYLCASTLSTGLETQYFGPGTRLLVL.

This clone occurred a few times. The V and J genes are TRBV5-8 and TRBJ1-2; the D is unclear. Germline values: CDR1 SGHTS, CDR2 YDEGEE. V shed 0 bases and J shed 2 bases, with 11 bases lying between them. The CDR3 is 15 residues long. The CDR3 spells CASSLGPRINYGYTF. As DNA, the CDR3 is TGTGCCAGCAGCTTGGGGCCCCGAATAAACTATGGCTACACCTTC.

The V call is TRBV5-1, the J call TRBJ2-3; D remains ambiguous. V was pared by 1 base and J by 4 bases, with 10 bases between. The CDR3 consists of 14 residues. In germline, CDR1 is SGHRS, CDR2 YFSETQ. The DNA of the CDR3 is TGCGCCAGCAGCTTGTGGGCTCTTCCAGATACGCAGTATTTT. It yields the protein CASSLWALPDTQYF.

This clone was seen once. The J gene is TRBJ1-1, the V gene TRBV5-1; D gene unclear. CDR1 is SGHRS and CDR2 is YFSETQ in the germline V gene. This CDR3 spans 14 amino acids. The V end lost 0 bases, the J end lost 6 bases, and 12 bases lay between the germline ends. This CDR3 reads CASSLGRGYAEAFF. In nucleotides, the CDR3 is TGCGCCAGCAGCTTGGGTCGAGGGTATGCTGAAGCTTTCTTT.

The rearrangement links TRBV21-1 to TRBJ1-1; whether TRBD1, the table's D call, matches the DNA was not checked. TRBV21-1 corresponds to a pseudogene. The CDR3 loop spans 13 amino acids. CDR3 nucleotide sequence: TGTGCCAGCAGCAGGCTGGACAGGGTAGGGGCTTTCTTT. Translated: CASSRLDRVGAFF.

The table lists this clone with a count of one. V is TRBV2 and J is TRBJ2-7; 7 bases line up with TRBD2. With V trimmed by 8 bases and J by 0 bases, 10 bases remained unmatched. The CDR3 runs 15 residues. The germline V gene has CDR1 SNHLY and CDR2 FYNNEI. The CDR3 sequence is CASSTARGVSYEQYF. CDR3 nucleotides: TGTGCCAGCTCGACGGCCCGGGGGGTCTCCTACGAGCAGTACTTC.

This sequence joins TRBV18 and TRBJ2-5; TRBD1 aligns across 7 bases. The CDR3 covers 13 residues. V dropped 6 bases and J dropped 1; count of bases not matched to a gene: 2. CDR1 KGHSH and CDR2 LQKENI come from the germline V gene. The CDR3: CASSGTVQETQYF. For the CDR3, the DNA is TGTGCCAGCTCCGGGACAGTCCAAGAGACCCAGTACTTC.

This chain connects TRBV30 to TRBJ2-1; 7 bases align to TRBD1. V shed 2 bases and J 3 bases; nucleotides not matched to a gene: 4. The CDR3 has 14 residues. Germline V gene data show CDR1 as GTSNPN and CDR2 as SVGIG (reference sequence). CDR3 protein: CAWSKQGSYNEQFF. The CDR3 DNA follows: TGTGCCTGGAGTAAACAGGGGAGCTACAATGAGCAGTTCTTC.

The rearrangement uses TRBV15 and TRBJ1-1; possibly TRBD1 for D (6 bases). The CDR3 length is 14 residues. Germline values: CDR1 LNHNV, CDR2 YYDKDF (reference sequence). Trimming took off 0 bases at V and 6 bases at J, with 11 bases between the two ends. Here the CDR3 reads CATSRDRGQPEAFF. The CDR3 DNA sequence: TGTGCCACCAGCAGAGATAGAGGACAGCCTGAAGCTTTCTTT.

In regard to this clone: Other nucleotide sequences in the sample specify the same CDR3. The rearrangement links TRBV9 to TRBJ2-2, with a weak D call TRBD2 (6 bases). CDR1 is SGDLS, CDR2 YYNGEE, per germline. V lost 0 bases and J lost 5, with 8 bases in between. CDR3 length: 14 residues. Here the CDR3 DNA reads TGTGCCAGCAGCGTAGCGGGGGTAACCGGGGAGCTGTTTTTT. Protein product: CASSVAGVTGELFF.

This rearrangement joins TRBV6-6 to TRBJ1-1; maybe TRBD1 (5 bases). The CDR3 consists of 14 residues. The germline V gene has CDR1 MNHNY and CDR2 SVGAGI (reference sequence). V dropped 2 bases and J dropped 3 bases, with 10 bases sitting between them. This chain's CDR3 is CASSYRGSDTEAFF. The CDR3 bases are TGTGCCAGCAGTTACCGGGGGAGCGACACTGAAGCTTTCTTT.

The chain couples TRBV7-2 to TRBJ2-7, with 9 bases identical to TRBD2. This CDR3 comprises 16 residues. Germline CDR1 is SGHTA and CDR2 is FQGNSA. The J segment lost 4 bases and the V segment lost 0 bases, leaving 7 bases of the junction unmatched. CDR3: CASSLARGGATYEQYF. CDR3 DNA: TGTGCCAGCAGCTTAGCGCGCGGGGGGGCGACATACGAGCAGTACTTC.

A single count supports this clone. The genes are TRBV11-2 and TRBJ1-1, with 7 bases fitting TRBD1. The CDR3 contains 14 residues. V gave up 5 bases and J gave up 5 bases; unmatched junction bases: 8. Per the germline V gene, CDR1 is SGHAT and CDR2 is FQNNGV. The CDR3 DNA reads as TGTGCCAGCAGCCTCGACAGGGTTCGGACTGAAGCTTTCTTT. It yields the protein CASSLDRVRTEAFF.

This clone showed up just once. CDR3 nucleotide sequence: TGTGCCAGAGATAAGAGGGAAGGGAGAGCCGGGGAGCTGTTTTTT. Translation gives CARDKREGRAGELFF. The chain employs TRBV5-3 and TRBJ2-2; D is perhaps TRBD2 (5 bases). TRBV5-3 is given ORF status, its function remaining uncertain. CDR3 length equals 15 residues. Deletions cut 7 bases from V and 6 bases from J, with 19 bases between.

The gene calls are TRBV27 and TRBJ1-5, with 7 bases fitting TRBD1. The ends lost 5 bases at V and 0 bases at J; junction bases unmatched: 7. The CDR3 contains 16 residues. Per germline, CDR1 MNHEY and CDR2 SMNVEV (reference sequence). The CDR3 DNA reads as TGTGCCAGCAGTCAAAGGACAGGAATTAGCAATCAGCCCCAGCATTTT. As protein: CASSQRTGISNQPQHF.